One sample yielded the 2 T cell receptor beta chains listed below, sequenced in a study of control samples from healthy donors and cancer patients. The assay was immunoSEQ multiplex PCR, and TCRdb's table has in-frame clones only and misses some. The sample shows about 130,000 clones, 75% to 95% of them seen only once. Sequencing was done on a sample of blood. These receptors came from a man in his late teens or twenties in good health.

The chain is built from TRBV23-1 and TRBJ1-1; 9 bases match TRBD1. TRBV23-1 is identified as an open reading frame with a role that is uncertain. V lost 4 bases to trimming and J lost 2 bases; unmatched junction nucleotides: 14. CDR3 size: 18 residues. The CDR3 coding sequence is TGCGCCAGCAGTCCCAGGGTTGAGACAGGGGGGCCCAACACTGAAGCTTTCTTT. Its protein product is CASSPRVETGGPNTEAFF.

J is TRBJ1-6 and V is TRBV3-1 (or the pseudogene TRBV3-2), with unresolved D. Looked up from germline, CDR1 is LGHDT and CDR2 is YNNKEL (reference sequence). V lost 0 bases and J 7 bases, leaving 16 bases between the germline ends. This CDR3 region has 17 residues. CDR3 loop: CASSQDRHLRENSPLHF. CDR3 coding DNA: TGTGCCAGCAGCCAAGATCGTCACCTTAGGGAGAATTCACCCCTCCACTTT.